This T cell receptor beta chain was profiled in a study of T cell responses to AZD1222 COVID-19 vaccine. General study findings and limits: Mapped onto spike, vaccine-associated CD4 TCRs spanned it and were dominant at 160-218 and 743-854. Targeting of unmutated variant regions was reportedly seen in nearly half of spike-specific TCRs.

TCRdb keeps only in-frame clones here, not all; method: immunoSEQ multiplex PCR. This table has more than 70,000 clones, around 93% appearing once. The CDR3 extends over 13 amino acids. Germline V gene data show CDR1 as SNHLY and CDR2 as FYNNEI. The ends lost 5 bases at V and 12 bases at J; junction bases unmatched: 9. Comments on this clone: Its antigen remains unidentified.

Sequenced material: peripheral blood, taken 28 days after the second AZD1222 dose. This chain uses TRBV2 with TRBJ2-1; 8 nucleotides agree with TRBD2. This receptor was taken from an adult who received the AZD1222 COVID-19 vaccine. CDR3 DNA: TGTGCCAGCAGTTACCTTAGCGGGATCGGGCAGTTCTTC. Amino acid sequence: CASSYLSGIGQFF. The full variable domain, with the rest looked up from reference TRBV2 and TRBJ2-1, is EPEVTQTPSHQVTQMGQEVILRCVPISNHLYFYWYRQILGQKVEFLVSFYNNEISEKSEIFDDQFSVERPDGSNFTLKIRSTKLEDSAMYFCASSYLSGIGQFFGPGTRLTVL.